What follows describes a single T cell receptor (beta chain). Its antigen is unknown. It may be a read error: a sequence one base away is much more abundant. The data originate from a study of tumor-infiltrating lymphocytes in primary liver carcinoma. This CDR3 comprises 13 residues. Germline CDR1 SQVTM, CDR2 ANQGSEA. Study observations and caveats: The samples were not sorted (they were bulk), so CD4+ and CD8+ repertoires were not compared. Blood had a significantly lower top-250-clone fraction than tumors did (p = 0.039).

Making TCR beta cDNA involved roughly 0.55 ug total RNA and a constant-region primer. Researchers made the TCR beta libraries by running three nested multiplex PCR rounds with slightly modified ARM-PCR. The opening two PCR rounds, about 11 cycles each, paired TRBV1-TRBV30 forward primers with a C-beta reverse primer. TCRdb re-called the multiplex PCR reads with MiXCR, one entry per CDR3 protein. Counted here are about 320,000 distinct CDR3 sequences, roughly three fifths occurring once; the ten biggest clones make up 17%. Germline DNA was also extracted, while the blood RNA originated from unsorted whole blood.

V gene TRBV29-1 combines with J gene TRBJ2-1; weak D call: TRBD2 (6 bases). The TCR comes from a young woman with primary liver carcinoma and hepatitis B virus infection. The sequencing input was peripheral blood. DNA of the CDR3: TGCGGCGTCTCACTGGGGGGTGTTAATGAGCAGTTCTTC. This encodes CGVSLGGVNEQFF.